Below, 26 T cell receptor beta chains from the same sample are listed, as sequenced in a study of Graves' ophthalmopathy and Graves' hyperthyroidism (dated by TCRdb to the late 2010s). Sequencer: Illumina HiSeq 2000. For repertoire sequencing, the TCR beta CDR3 regions were amplified from RNA transcripts. The first round of RT-PCR was done with HTBI primers and the Qiagen OneStep RT-PCR kit, and was followed by a second round of multiplex PCR, then size selection and purification. The public reads were reprocessed in TCRdb via fastp at Q25 and MiXCR, keeping in-frame beta chains. Every CDR3 protein is listed once, alongside the most common genes and DNA of its rows. This sample gives hundreds of thousands of distinct CDR3 sequences in total; around a fifth of them show up just once. The top ten constitute more than 2.5% of the sample. What was sequenced was peripheral blood. The receptor set was obtained from a woman between 18 and 29 years old with stable Graves' hyperthyroidism. Donor details come from another sample of the same person, matched by shared clones.

This clonotype has ten or more counts. The chain carries TRBV6-2 or TRBV6-3 and TRBJ1-5, with TRBD1 identical over 8 bases. CDR1 is MNHEY and CDR2 is SVGEGT in the germline V gene. This CDR3 comprises 18 residues. V was pared by 6 bases and J by 0 bases, with 13 bases of the junction left unmatched. DNA of the CDR3: TGTGCCAGCAGAAAAACCGGGACAGGCCCCTATAGCAATCAGCCCCAGCATTTT. It codes for CASRKTGTGPYSNQPQHF.

Many counts were recorded for this clonotype. Sequence at one end of the junction differs from germline and may be a read error. V gene TRBV24-1 combines with J gene TRBJ1-1, with unresolved D. From germline, CDR1 is KGHDR and CDR2 SFDVKD. CDR3 length equals 12 residues. CDR3 bases: TGTACCACCAAGGAGACGAACACTGAAGCTTTCTTT. The encoded protein is CTTKETNTEAFF.

This clonotype turned up a few times. The chain links TRBV4-1 to TRBJ2-5; 10 bases line up with TRBD1. Germline V CDR1 and CDR2: MGHRA, YSYEKL. V gave up 4 bases and J gave up 2 bases; unmatched junction bases: 13. The CDR3 covers 18 residues. The CDR3 DNA sequence: TGCGCCAGCAGCCGAAGACCCCGGGACAGGGGTCGACAAGAGACCCAGTACTTC. This translates into CASSRRPRDRGRQETQYF.

This clonotype was observed many times. The J gene is TRBJ1-2, the V gene TRBV12-3 or TRBV12-4; TRBD1 is a possible D gene (5 bases). Trimming stripped 1 base from V and 6 bases from J, with 12 bases between. The CDR3 sequence is 14 residues long. The CDR3 sequence: CASSLGFREDGYTF. CDR3 nucleotide sequence: TGTGCCAGCAGTTTAGGTTTCAGGGAGGATGGCTACACCTTC.

The gene calls are TRBV15 and TRBJ1-2; D gene unclear. CDR1 and CDR2 (germline): LNHNV, YYDKDF (reference sequence). V was cut by 0 bases and J by 5 bases, with 13 bases left in between. The CDR3 is 15 residues long. The CDR3 coding sequence is TGTGCCACCAGCAGAGATCGTGAGGCCGGGTATGGCTACACCTTC. Amino acids: CATSRDREAGYGYTF.

This clonotype has ten or more counts. The V and J genes are TRBV11-2 and TRBJ1-2; D is perhaps TRBD1 (6 bases). V was clipped by 5 bases and J by 5 bases, with 18 bases between them. Germline V gene sequence: CDR1 SGHAT, CDR2 FQNNGV. This CDR3 contains 15 residues. The CDR3 DNA is TGTGCCAGCAGCATATCATCTGGACAGCTATATGGCTACACCTTC. Translation: CASSISSGQLYGYTF.

The table lists this clonotype with many counts. V usage is TRBV6-1 and J usage is TRBJ1-2; TRBD1 aligns across 7 bases. Germline assignment: CDR1 MNHNS and CDR2 SASEGT. The CDR3 has 12 amino acids. V lost 7 bases and J lost 7; bases outside the gene matches: 6. Here the CDR3 DNA reads TGTGCCAGCATGACAGGGAACGGTGGCTACACCTTC. Its translation: CASMTGNGGYTF.

This clonotype was detected ten times or more. The chain links TRBV11-1 to TRBJ2-5; D ambiguous. This CDR3 has 14 residues. Germline V gene sequence: CDR1 SGHAT, CDR2 FQDESV (reference sequence). Trimming removed 5 bases from V and 6 bases from J, with 16 bases in between. CDR3 in DNA: TGTGCCAGCAGCGAGCTTGGTAGGGTTCAGACCCAGTACTTC. It translates to CASSELGRVQTQYF. The whole variable domain, remainder taken from reference TRBV11-1 and TRBJ2-5, is EAEVAQSPRYKITEKSQAVAFWCDPISGHATLYWYRQILGQGPELLVQFQDESVVDDSQLPKDRFSAERLKGVDSTLKIQPAELGDSAMYLCASSELGRVQTQYFGPGTRLLVL.

In this sample, this clonotype turned up many times. This chain uses TRBV30 with TRBJ1-2; possible D gene TRBD1, 6 bases. V lost 0 bases and J 7 bases, leaving 12 bases between the germline ends. CDR3 length: 13 amino acids. Germline V lookup: CDR1 GTSNPN, CDR2 SVGIG (reference sequence). The CDR3 DNA reads TGTGCCTGGAGTGTATCAGGGGACGGTGGCTACACCTTC. As protein: CAWSVSGDGGYTF.

This clonotype was seen repeatedly, ten times or more. This sequence joins TRBV6-5 and TRBJ2-7; 10 bases fit TRBD1. Germline V gives CDR1 MNHEY, CDR2 SVGAGI. Trimming took 4 bases from V and 12 from J; bases not matched to a gene: 3. CDR3 size: 11 residues. CDR3 protein: CASSLGQGPYF. For the CDR3, the DNA is TGTGCCAGCAGTTTGGGACAGGGGCCGTACTTC.

The chain couples TRBV12-3 or TRBV12-4 to TRBJ1-1, with 8 bases lining up with TRBD1. There are 14 residues in the CDR3. V trimming: 6 bases; J trimming: 7 bases; junction bases outside the gene matches: 10. Here the CDR3 DNA reads TGTGCCAGCAGCGATCGGACAGGGCTAGATGAAGCTTTCTTT. Residues: CASSDRTGLDEAFF.

V and J are TRBV20-1 and TRBJ1-1, with 7 nucleotides matching TRBD1. Germline lookup yields CDR1 DFQATT and CDR2 SNEGSKA (reference sequence). The CDR3 spans 12 residues. V lost 3 bases, J lost 11 bases, and 9 bases stayed unmatched. CDR3 sequence (DNA): TGCAGTGCTAGGCCTACAGGGGCTAGGGCTTTCTTT. The encoded protein is CSARPTGARAFF.

V usage is TRBV29-1 and J usage is TRBJ2-1; the match to TRBD2 covers 9 bases. This CDR3 contains 13 residues. CDR1 SQVTM and CDR2 ANQGSEA come from the germline V gene. The trim removed 6 bases at V and 5 bases at J, leaving 5 bases unmatched. In DNA, the CDR3 is TGCAGCGTCGCTGCTAGCGGGGACAATGAGCAGTTCTTC. It specifies CSVAASGDNEQFF.

This clonotype was seen at least ten times. The chain couples TRBV7-3 to TRBJ2-3; D gene ambiguous. The germline CDR1 and CDR2 sequences are SGHTA and FQGTGA. The CDR3 sequence is 12 residues long. V lost 4 bases to trimming and J lost 7 bases, with 9 bases between them. The CDR3 sequence is CASSSPGNTQYF. CDR3 in DNA: TGTGCCAGCAGCTCACCGGGTAATACGCAGTATTTT. The full variable domain, in which reference TRBV7-3 and TRBJ2-3 provide the parts outside the CDR3, is GAGVSQTPSNKVTEKGKYVELRCDPISGHTALYWYRQSLGQGPEFLIYFQGTGAADDSGLPNDRFFAVRPEGSVSTLKIQRTERGDSAVYLCASSSPGNTQYFGPGTRLTVL.

The chain links TRBV2 to TRBJ1-1; 7 bases are a match to TRBD1. V dropped 6 bases and J dropped 4; count of bases not matched to a gene: 8. CDR3 length: 14 residues. CDR1 is SNHLY and CDR2 is FYNNEI in the germline V gene. The CDR3 DNA sequence: TGTGCCAGCAGGGGTGGACAGGCGCTCACTGAAGCTTTCTTT. Residues: CASRGGQALTEAFF.

This clonotype was picked up many times. This chain joins TRBV20-1 and TRBJ2-5; maybe TRBD1 (6 bases). Germline CDR1 DFQATT, CDR2 SNEGSKA (reference sequence). Trimming took 0 bases from V and 3 from J, leaving 8 bases between them. CDR3 length: 13 amino acids. The CDR3 protein is CSARDKGEETQYF. DNA for the CDR3: TGCAGTGCTAGAGATAAGGGGGAAGAGACCCAGTACTTC.

In its sample, this clonotype was seen many times. V is TRBV6-5 and J is TRBJ1-2; D gene unclear. Between the trimmed V and J ends, which lost 1 base and 2 bases, there was a span of 8 bases. Germline CDR1 reads MNHEY; CDR2 reads SVGAGI. This CDR3 comprises 14 residues. The CDR3 sequence is CASSYYSDNYGYTF. In nucleotides, the CDR3 is TGTGCCAGCAGTTACTACAGCGACAACTATGGCTACACCTTC.

This clonotype was seen repeatedly, ten times or more. The chain carries TRBV9 and TRBJ2-5, with 13 bases that match TRBD2. The junction had 4 bases not matched to a gene; V was cut back by 4 bases and J by 1 base. CDR3 length: 16 amino acids. The V gene's germline CDR1 is SGDLS and CDR2 YYNGEE. The CDR3 sequence is CASSPGTSGAQETQYF. CDR3 DNA: TGTGCCAGCAGCCCAGGGACTAGCGGGGCCCAAGAGACCCAGTACTTC.

Points on this clonotype: A much larger clone differs from this one at a single base, so this may be a read error. The chain couples TRBV4-2 to TRBJ2-7, with 10 nucleotides matching TRBD2. The V gene's germline CDR1 is LGHNA and CDR2 YNFKEQ. Trimming cost V 4 bases and J 11 bases; bases outside gene matches: 23. CDR3 size: 18 residues. The CDR3, as DNA: TGTGCCAGCAGCCCCCAAGGGGCTAGCGGGAGTACCAACAAGGAGGAGTACTTC. Protein: CASSPQGASGSTNKEEYF.

Remarks on this clonotype: A read error may be the cause here, since a much bigger clone is one base away. This chain links TRBV11-2 with TRBJ2-7; 9 nucleotides match TRBD1. The CDR3 consists of 14 residues. CDR1 is SGHAT, CDR2 FQNNGV, per germline. V shed 3 bases, J shed 4 bases, and the junction held 4 bases outside the gene matches. CDR3 sequence (DNA): TGTGCCAGCAGCTTTAAGGACAGGGGATACGAGCAGTACTTC. It specifies CASSFKDRGYEQYF.

This clonotype has a count of ten or more. The missing conserved phenylalanine or tryptophan at the end of this CDR3 makes a read error likely. The V and J genes are TRBV5-1 and TRBJ2-2; 8 bases match TRBD2. The trim removed 2 bases at V and 6 bases at J, leaving 0 bases unmatched. The germline gives CDR1 SGHRS, CDR2 YFSETQ. CDR3 length: 13 residues. CDR3 protein: CASSFSGAGELFL. In DNA, the CDR3 is TGCGCCAGCAGCTTTAGCGGGGCCGGGGAGCTGTTTCTT.

This clonotype appeared many times. The chain combines TRBV6-2 or TRBV6-3 with TRBJ1-2; no clear D gene. The CDR3 runs to 14 residues. Trimming removed 6 bases at V and 8 bases at J, with 19 bases between. Germline V gene lookup returns CDR1 MNHEY and CDR2 SVGEGT. The CDR3 DNA is TGTGCCAGCAGCCCCCGCCGGGCAGTCCTCGGCTACACCTTC. Its protein product is CASSPRRAVLGYTF.

This clonotype has a count of ten or more. The chain combines TRBV20-1 with TRBJ1-2; 7 nucleotides match TRBD1. V was pared by 2 bases and J by 3 bases, with 3 bases of the junction left unmatched. From germline, CDR1 is DFQATT and CDR2 SNEGSKA (reference sequence). CDR3 length equals 13 residues. CDR3 coding DNA: TGCAGTGCTAGATCCGGGACAGACTATGGCTACACCTTC. It codes for CSARSGTDYGYTF.

V gene TRBV2 combines with J gene TRBJ1-2; D not certain. This CDR3 is built from 15 residues. Trimming left V 8 bases short and J 2 bases short, with 18 bases between. Looked up from germline, CDR1 is SNHLY and CDR2 is FYNNEI. Here the CDR3 DNA reads TGTGCCAGCCTAGAGGAACAGCTACTCAACTATGGCTACACCTTC. Translation gives CASLEEQLLNYGYTF. Based on the CDR3 plus reference TRBV2 and TRBJ1-2, the full variable domain is EPEVTQTPSHQVTQMGQEVILRCVPISNHLYFYWYRQILGQKVEFLVSFYNNEISEKSEIFDDQFSVERPDGSNFTLKIRSTKLEDSAMYFCASLEEQLLNYGYTFGSGTRLTVV.

Comment on this clonotype: The junction departs from the called germline gene at one end, perhaps through a read error. V and J are TRBV7-8 and TRBJ2-2; no reliable D call. The CDR3 spans 11 residues. The germline gives CDR1 SGHVS, CDR2 FQNEAQ. In nucleotides, the CDR3 is TGTGCCAGCAGCCCCACCCGGGAGCTGTTTTTT. It translates to CASSPTRELFF.

CDR3 amino acids: CAWSEGSAEAFF. CDR3 coding DNA: TGTGCCTGGAGTGAGGGGTCCGCTGAAGCTTTCTTT. V and J are TRBV30 and TRBJ1-1; D possibly corresponds to TRBD1 (5 bases). V shed 1 base and J shed 6 bases, with 9 bases lying between them. The CDR3 consists of 12 residues. From germline, CDR1 is GTSNPN and CDR2 SVGIG (reference sequence).